The clone carrying this T cell receptor beta chain came up a few times. The source of the sample is a study of blood T cell repertoires in COVID-19. In the source study's methods: Nucleated cell number was recorded as an estimate derived from reference gene primer amplification. This table comes from immunoSEQ multiplex PCR, and its TCRdb copy is limited to in-frame clones, with some not included. The DNA was the basis for D and trimming; V, J and clone size are from that table. The repertoire has a few hundred thousand clones, about nine tenths of them found once; the top ten carry over 2%. The CDR3 length is 13 residues. CDR1 is LGHDT and CDR2 is YNNKEL in the germline V gene (reference sequence). The V end was cut by 2 bases, the J end by 2 bases, with 3 bases between. Participants spanned ages roughly 18 to 90 years and resided in 20 to 30 US areas. Cohorts were determined from participant-reported clinical history.

The source of this sequence is a woman aged 40 to 50 with acute COVID-19. The J gene is TRBJ2-2, the V gene TRBV3-1 (or the pseudogene TRBV3-2); D uncertain. Sequencing was carried out using PBMCs or T cells enriched from blood (not recorded which). CDR3 protein: CASSQLNTGELFF. DNA for the CDR3: TGTGCCAGCAGCCAACTCAACACCGGGGAGCTGTTTTTT.